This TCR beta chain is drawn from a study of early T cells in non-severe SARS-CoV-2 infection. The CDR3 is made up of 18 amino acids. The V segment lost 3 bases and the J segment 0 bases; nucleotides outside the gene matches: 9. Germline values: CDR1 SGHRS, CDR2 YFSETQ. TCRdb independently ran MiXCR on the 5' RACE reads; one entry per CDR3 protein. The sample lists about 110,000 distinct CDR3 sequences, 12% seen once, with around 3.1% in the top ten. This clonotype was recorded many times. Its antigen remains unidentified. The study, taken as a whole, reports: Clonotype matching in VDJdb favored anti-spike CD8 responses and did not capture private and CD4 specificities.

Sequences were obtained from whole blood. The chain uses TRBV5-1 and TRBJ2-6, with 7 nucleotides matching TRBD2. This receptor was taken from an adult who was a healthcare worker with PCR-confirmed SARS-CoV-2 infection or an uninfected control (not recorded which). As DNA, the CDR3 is TGCGCCAGCAGCTCGTGGGGAGCTAGCGGCTCTGGGGCCAACGTCCTGACTTTC. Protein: CASSSWGASGSGANVLTF.